A single sample gave rise to the 21 T cell receptor beta chains below, sequenced in a study of T cells expressing NK-cell markers (dated by TCRdb to the early 2020s). The library came from 5' RACE. This sample was sequenced with an Illumina HiSeq 2000. Each entry corresponds to one CDR3 protein sequence from reads that TCRdb reprocessed, and DNA is not given. The sample's records list 300,000 to 450,000 distinct CDR3 sequences. In total, the top ten clones hold 5% to 5.5% of the sample. Sequencing input: blood T cells: a sorted CD56 or NKG2C T cell subset, CD4+ or CD8+ T cells, or bulk PBMC T cells (not recorded which). The receptors originated from a man between 18 and 69 years old in good health.

This chain links TRBV5-1 with TRBJ2-3. From germline, CDR1 is SGHRS and CDR2 YFSETQ. This CDR3 has 15 amino acids. The CDR3 sequence is CASRPPGLPTDTQYF.

The rearrangement joins TRBV6-1 to TRBJ1-1. The germline CDR1 and CDR2 sequences are MNHNS and SASEGT. CDR3 length: 15 residues. The CDR3 sequence: CASSGRQRTNTEAFF.

The chain recombines TRBV5-1 with TRBJ2-7; TCRdb outputs TRBD2, but without DNA this stays unchecked. Germline values: CDR1 SGHRS, CDR2 YFSETQ. The CDR3 has 14 amino acids. The CDR3 is CASSKRTSAYEQYF.

The J gene is TRBJ2-2, the V gene TRBV9; TCRdb returns TRBD1, unconfirmable since there is no DNA. Germline V CDR1 and CDR2: SGDLS, YYNGEE. This CDR3 is 16 amino acids long. The chain's CDR3 is CASSAWDRASTGELFF.

V is TRBV7-6 and J is TRBJ1-2; TCRdb selects TRBD1, and the lack of DNA leaves this call unchecked. The germline V gene encodes CDR1 SGHVS and CDR2 FNYEAQ. The CDR3 covers 13 residues. The CDR3 spells CASSLVAGVGYTF.

The CDR3 here is CATSSAGSNQPQHF. J is TRBJ1-5 and V is TRBV24-1. This CDR3 contains 14 residues. Germline V gene sequence: CDR1 KGHDR, CDR2 SFDVKD.

The chain has TRBV3-1 and TRBJ2-1; the D gene TCRdb calls, TRBD1, cannot be checked with no DNA. The CDR3 has 16 residues. Looked up from germline, CDR1 is LGHDT and CDR2 is YNNKEL (reference sequence). CDR3: CASSQALKGGSNEQFF.

The chain carries TRBV5-1 and TRBJ2-7; TCRdb lists TRBD2, though no DNA is available to test this call. Germline-derived CDR1 and CDR2 are SGHRS and YFSETQ. The CDR3 is made up of 15 amino acids. CDR3 residues: CASSLVARDLNEQYF.

The rearrangement links TRBV12-3 or TRBV12-4 to TRBJ2-2. This CDR3 has 15 amino acids. The CDR3 sequence is CASSPSFSSTGELFF.

The chain combines TRBV4-2 with TRBJ1-1. Germline-derived CDR1 and CDR2 are LGHNA and YNFKEQ. This CDR3 has 18 amino acids. CDR3 in amino acids: CASSQAVWGQRMNTEAFF.

The rearrangement joins TRBV12-3 or TRBV12-4 to TRBJ1-5; TCRdb's D call, TRBD1, is unchecked because there is no DNA. This CDR3 is built from 15 residues. CDR3 loop: CASTGAGGENQPQHF.

The CDR3 sequence is CASSHQMTEAFF. This chain connects TRBV5-5 to TRBJ1-1. This CDR3 comprises 12 residues. Germline CDR1 reads SGHKS; CDR2 reads YYEKEE (reference sequence).

V usage is TRBV20-1 and J usage is TRBJ2-5; TCRdb reports TRBD1, a call that lacks DNA to check it against. CDR1 is DFQATT, CDR2 SNEGSKA, per germline (reference sequence). This CDR3 is 16 amino acids long. CDR3 loop: CSAEPSRGGNQETQYF.

J is TRBJ2-5 and V is TRBV5-1; lacking DNA, the TRBD2 call made by TCRdb goes unchecked. The CDR3 consists of 15 residues. Looked up from germline, CDR1 is SGHRS and CDR2 is YFSETQ. CDR3 region: CASSFGDQGRETQYF.

The rearrangement joins TRBV19 to TRBJ1-2. CDR1 is LNHDA and CDR2 is SQIVND in the germline V gene (reference sequence). This CDR3 has 15 residues. This chain's CDR3 is CASSTDRALGYGYTF.

The gene calls are TRBV7-6 and TRBJ2-7; the D gene TCRdb calls, TRBD1, cannot be checked with no DNA. The CDR3 extends over 16 amino acids. Germline V gene sequence: CDR1 SGHVS, CDR2 FNYEAQ. The chain's CDR3 is CASSLVGDGRNYEQYF.

The rearrangement uses TRBV30 and TRBJ2-4. CDR1 is GTSNPN, CDR2 SVGIG, per germline (reference sequence). The CDR3 contains 14 residues. The CDR3: CAWRDGIAKNIQYF.

The gene calls are TRBV6-1 and TRBJ2-5. The CDR3 sequence is 14 residues long. CDR1 and CDR2 (germline): MNHNS, SASEGT. The CDR3 sequence: CASTPVGIQETQYF.

The gene calls are TRBV5-1 and TRBJ2-1; TCRdb proposes TRBD1, but this gene call is untestable without DNA. Germline values: CDR1 SGHRS, CDR2 YFSETQ. This CDR3 spans 16 amino acids. Here the CDR3 reads CASSLFAPNSYNEQFF. Supplemented by reference TRBV5-1 and TRBJ2-1, the full variable domain reads KAGVTQTPRYLIKTRGQQVTLSCSPISGHRSVSWYQQTPGQGLQFLFEYFSETQRNKGNFPGRFSGRQFSNSRSEMNVSTLELGDSALYLCASSLFAPNSYNEQFFGPGTRLTVL.

The V call is TRBV7-2, the J call TRBJ1-4; without DNA, the TCRdb call of TRBD1 cannot be checked. The CDR3 runs 15 residues. Germline V gives CDR1 SGHTA, CDR2 FQGNSA. The CDR3 here is CASSLYSGRGEKLFF.

The chain employs TRBV7-9 and TRBJ1-6; checking the TCRdb D call of TRBD1 is not possible without DNA. The CDR3 contains 17 residues. Germline CDR1 and CDR2: SEHNR and FQNEAQ (reference sequence). CDR3 region: CASSPDRGYSYNSPLHF. Based on the CDR3 plus reference TRBV7-9 and TRBJ1-6, the full variable domain is DTGVSQNPRHKITKRGQNVTFRCDPISEHNRLYWYRQTLGQGPEFLTYFQNEAQLEKSRLLSDRFSAERPKGSFSTLEIQRTEQGDSAMYLCASSPDRGYSYNSPLHFGNGTRLTVT.